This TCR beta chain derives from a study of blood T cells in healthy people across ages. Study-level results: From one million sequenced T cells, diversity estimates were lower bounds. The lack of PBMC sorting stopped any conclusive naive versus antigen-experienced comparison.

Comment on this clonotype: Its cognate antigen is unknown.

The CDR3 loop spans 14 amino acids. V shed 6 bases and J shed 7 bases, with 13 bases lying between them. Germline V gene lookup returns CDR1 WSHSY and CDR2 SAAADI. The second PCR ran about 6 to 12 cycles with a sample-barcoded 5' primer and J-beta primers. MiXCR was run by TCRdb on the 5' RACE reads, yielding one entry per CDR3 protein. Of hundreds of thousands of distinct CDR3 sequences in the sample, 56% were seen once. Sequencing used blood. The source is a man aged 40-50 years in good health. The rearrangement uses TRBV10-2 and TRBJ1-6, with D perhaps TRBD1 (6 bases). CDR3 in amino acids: CASSSTGRNSPLHF. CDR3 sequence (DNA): TGCGCCAGCAGCTCGACAGGAAGAAATTCACCCCTCCACTTT.